This TCR beta chain was sequenced for a study of cytomegalovirus exposure and HLA in healthy donors. The junction had 11 bases not matched to a gene; V was cut back by 7 bases and J by 4 bases. Germline V gene lookup returns CDR1 MNHEY and CDR2 SMNVEV (reference sequence). CDR3 size: 15 residues. Primers: 60 Vbeta forward and 13 Jbeta reverse. Sequenced by immunoSEQ multiplex PCR; TCRdb stores in-frame clones only, minus some. The table lists 200,000 to 250,000 clones, roughly 90% of them singletons. The TCR comes from a woman aged 18-35 years in good health and CMV-seronegative. The J gene is TRBJ2-7, the V gene TRBV27, with 9 bases identical to TRBD2. Material: PBMCs. DNA for the CDR3: TGTGCCAGCACCCCCTCGGGGACTAGCAGATACGAGCAGTACTTC. This gives the protein CASTPSGTSRYEQYF.